The T cell receptor beta chain described here comes from a study of blood T cell repertoires in COVID-19. Overall study: The United States, Italy and Spain were the sources of the acute and convalescent COVID-19 samples.

TCRdb's table, derived via immunoSEQ multiplex PCR, lists solely in-frame clones and lacks some. The sample includes about 250,000 clones, around 90% of them seen just once. The study recruited people aged about 18 to 95 years across approximately 24 US areas. Categorization into cohorts depended on clinical history that participants reported. Cohort 3 recovery required two negative PCRs, clearance, or symptom resolution. CDR1 and CDR2 from the germline V gene are MDHEN and SYDVKM. V was pared by 5 bases and J by 6 bases, with 9 bases of the junction left unmatched. The CDR3 spans 14 residues. Material for sequencing was PBMCs or T cells enriched from blood (not recorded which). V gene TRBV28 combines with J gene TRBJ1-1; 7 positions match TRBD1. This TCR was recovered from a woman aged 45-65 years who had recovered from COVID-19. In nucleotides, the CDR3 is TGTGCCAGCAGTAGCCGGGACAGAACGCCTGAAGCTTTCTTT. Protein: CASSSRDRTPEAFF.